The 4 T cell receptor beta chains given below trace back to one sample, sequenced in a study of untreated major depressive disorder. Broader study findings: Compared with controls, depressed patients showed more TRBV05-01 (Vbeta 5.1) usage in CD4+ T cells.

No antigen has been assigned to these receptors. The method was immunoSEQ multiplex PCR; TCRdb's version includes in-frame clones alone and lacks a portion of them. The sample consists of about 25,000 clones, 91% of them appearing once. Material for sequencing was CD4+ T cells from PBMCs. The receptors here all came from a woman in her thirties with major depressive disorder.

The chain's CDR3 is CATKDRRRSSYNSPLHF. Here the CDR3 DNA reads TGTGCCACCAAGGACAGGAGAAGGAGCTCCTATAATTCACCCCTCCACTTT. The gene calls are TRBV19 and TRBJ1-6; 7 bases are shared with TRBD1. The CDR3 contains 17 residues. Looked up from germline, CDR1 is LNHDA and CDR2 is SQIVND (reference sequence). J was trimmed by 0 bases and V by 10 bases; bases with no gene match: 12. Full variable domain (outside the CDR3, taken from reference TRBV19 and TRBJ1-6): DGGITQSPKYLFRKEGQNVTLSCEQNLNHDAMYWYRQDPGQGLRLIYYSQIVNDFQKGDIAEGYSVSREKKESFPLTVTSAQKNPTAFYLCATKDRRRSSYNSPLHFGNGTRLTVT.

The gene calls are TRBV7-2 and TRBJ2-3; 7 nucleotides agree with TRBD2. This CDR3 has 14 amino acids. With 5 bases clipped from V and 5 bases from J, the junction kept 7 bases outside the gene matches. Looked up from germline, CDR1 is SGHTA and CDR2 is FQGNSA. CDR3 nucleotides: TGTGCCAGCAGCCCTACGGGGGGAGGAGATACGCAGTATTTT. Residues: CASSPTGGGDTQYF.

V gene TRBV7-8 combines with J gene TRBJ1-1, with TRBD1 matching over 8 bases. The CDR3 consists of 14 residues. J was trimmed by 1 base and V by 5 bases; bases with no gene match: 3. Germline V gene lookup returns CDR1 SGHVS and CDR2 FQNEAQ. The CDR3 spells CASSATGANTEAFF. The CDR3 DNA reads TGTGCCAGCAGCGCGACAGGGGCGAACACTGAAGCTTTCTTT.

The V and J genes are TRBV4-1 and TRBJ2-3, with 11 bases identical to TRBD2. The ends lost 4 bases at V and 2 bases at J; junction bases unmatched: 5. CDR3 size: 16 residues. CDR1 is MGHRA, CDR2 YSYEKL, per germline. For the CDR3, the DNA is TGCGCCAGCAGCCTACTAGCGGGAGCCTCCACAGATACGCAGTATTTT. Amino acids: CASSLLAGASTDTQYF.